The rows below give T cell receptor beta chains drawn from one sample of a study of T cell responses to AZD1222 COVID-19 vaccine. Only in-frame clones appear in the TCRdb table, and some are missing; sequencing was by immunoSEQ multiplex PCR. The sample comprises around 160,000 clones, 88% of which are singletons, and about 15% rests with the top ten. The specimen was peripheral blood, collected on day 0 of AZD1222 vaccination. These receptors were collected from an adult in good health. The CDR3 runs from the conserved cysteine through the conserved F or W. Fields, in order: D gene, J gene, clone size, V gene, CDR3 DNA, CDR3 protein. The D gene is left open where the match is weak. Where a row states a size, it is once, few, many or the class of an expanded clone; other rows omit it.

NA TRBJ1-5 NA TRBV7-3 TGTGCCAGCAGCTTACTGGTCGGTCAGCCCCAGCATTTT CASSLLVGQPQHF
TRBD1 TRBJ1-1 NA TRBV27 TGTGCCAGCAGGCTGACAGGGGGAACTGAAGCTTTCTTT CASRLTGGTEAFF
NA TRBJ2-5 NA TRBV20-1 TGCAGTGCTAGTTGGCGGGAAGAGACCCAGTACTTC CSASWREETQYF
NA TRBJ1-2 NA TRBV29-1 TGCAGCGTTATAAGTTCAGATCCGGCTGGCTACACCTTC CSVISSDPAGYTF
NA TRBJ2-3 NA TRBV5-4 TGTGCCAGCAGCTTGCGTGCGGGATCCTTCACAGATACGCAGTATTTT CASSLRAGSFTDTQYF
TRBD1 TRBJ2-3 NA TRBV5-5 TGTGCCAGCAGCTTGGTTCCTCAGGGGGCGACAGATACGCAGTATTTT CASSLVPQGATDTQYF
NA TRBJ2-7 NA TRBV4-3 TGCGCCAGCAGCCAAGAGACAGGAGGGGCTCGGGAGCAGTACTTC CASSQETGGAREQYF
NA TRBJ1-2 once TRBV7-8 TGTGCCAGCAGCTTCAGCAGGGTTGGGGGACATGTAGGCTACACCTTC CASSFSRVGGHVGYTF
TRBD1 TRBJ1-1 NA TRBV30 TGTGCCTGGAGCCGGACAGGGGTGAACACTGAAGCTTTCTTT CAWSRTGVNTEAFF
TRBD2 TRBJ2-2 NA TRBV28 TGTGCCAGCACCCGACCCGGGACTAGCGGGGGGCTCACCGGGGAGCTGTTTTTT CASTRPGTSGGLTGELFF
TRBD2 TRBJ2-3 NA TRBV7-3 TGTGCCAGCAGTCTCGAAGGGACTAGTGCTACGCAGTATTTT CASSLEGTSATQYF
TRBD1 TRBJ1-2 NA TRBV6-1 TGTGCCAGCAGTGAGGGACAGGGAACGGGAGGCTACACCTTC CASSEGQGTGGYTF